Below, 25 T cell receptor beta chains from the same sample are listed, as sequenced in a study of blood T cell repertoires in COVID-19. Some clones are missing from TCRdb's copy, which holds only in-frame ones; the method was immunoSEQ multiplex PCR. Of 140,000 or so clones in the sample, 75% to 85% were seen once. Sample: peripheral blood. The receptors stem from an elderly woman with acute or convalescent COVID-19.

The chain combines TRBV7-9 with TRBJ2-7, with 15 positions matching TRBD2. The CDR3 contains 15 residues. In germline, CDR1 is SEHNR, CDR2 FQNEAQ (reference sequence). Trimming cost V 5 bases and J 6 bases; bases outside gene matches: 5. CDR3 sequence (DNA): TGTGCCAGCAGCCGGGGACTAGCGGGAGGTCTCGAGCAGTACTTC. Protein sequence: CASSRGLAGGLEQYF.

The rearrangement joins TRBV28 to TRBJ2-1; 7 bases align to TRBD2. The ends lost 3 bases at V and 8 bases at J; junction bases unmatched: 7. The CDR3 length is 14 residues. Germline V gene sequence: CDR1 MDHEN, CDR2 SYDVKM. The CDR3 loop is CASSFAGRGHEQFF. In DNA form, the CDR3 reads TGTGCCAGCAGTTTTGCGGGGAGGGGCCATGAGCAGTTCTTC.

J is TRBJ2-5 and V is TRBV11-2, with a possible D match to TRBD2 (5 bases). The CDR3 runs 14 residues. The germline CDR1 and CDR2 sequences are SGHAT and FQNNGV. Trimming cost V 1 base and J 6 bases, with 12 bases left between them. The CDR3: CASSLGTGLKTQYF. In DNA form, the CDR3 reads TGTGCCAGCAGCTTAGGGACGGGGTTGAAGACCCAGTACTTC.

The V call is TRBV13, the J call TRBJ2-5; 9 positions agree with TRBD1. J lost 5 bases, V lost 1 base, and 5 bases had no gene match. This CDR3 comprises 15 residues. CDR1 is PRHDT and CDR2 is FYEKMQ in the germline V gene (reference sequence). The CDR3 here is CASSLAGTGSETQYF. The CDR3 DNA reads as TGTGCCAGCAGCTTAGCCGGGACAGGGTCTGAGACCCAGTACTTC.

This chain joins TRBV6-5 and TRBJ1-2; D is possibly TRBD1 (5 bases). The CDR3 spans 15 residues. Germline V gene sequence: CDR1 MNHEY, CDR2 SVGAGI. V was clipped by 11 bases and J by 5 bases, with 24 bases between them. The CDR3 loop is CADNPGRGCRYGYTF. DNA for the CDR3: TGTGCCGATAACCCGGGGAGGGGCTGCCGGTATGGCTACACCTTC.

A few counts support this clone. The chain uses TRBV6-7 and TRBJ2-1; 10 positions match TRBD2. TRBV6-7 is an open reading frame whose function is uncertain. Trimming took 7 bases from V and 12 from J; bases not matched to a gene: 15. This CDR3 has 15 amino acids. CDR3 residues: CASTQVGLAGVWQFF. Written as DNA, the CDR3 is TGTGCCAGCACACAAGTGGGGCTAGCGGGAGTGTGGCAGTTCTTC.

The V gene is TRBV15, the J gene TRBJ1-6; 9 bases agree with TRBD1. CDR1 and CDR2 from the germline V gene are LNHNV and YYDKDF (reference sequence). This CDR3 comprises 19 residues. The ends lost 0 bases at V and 8 bases at J; junction bases unmatched: 14. DNA for the CDR3: TGTGCCACCAGCAGAGACCATCCGGGACAGGGTTTTTTTCATTCACCCCTCCACTTT. Its protein product is CATSRDHPGQGFFHSPLHF.

The V gene is TRBV24-1, the J gene TRBJ1-5, with D hard to call. This CDR3 region has 13 residues. V lost 3 bases, J lost 5 bases, and 7 bases lay in between. CDR1 is KGHDR, CDR2 SFDVKD, per germline. For the CDR3, the DNA is TGTGCCACCAGTGATAACAGCTATCAGCCCCAGCATTTT. This gives the protein CATSDNSYQPQHF.

J is TRBJ2-4 and V is TRBV9; D perhaps matches TRBD1 (6 bases). The CDR3 is 15 residues long. V shed 0 bases and J shed 2 bases, with 9 bases lying between them. Germline CDR1 reads SGDLS; CDR2 reads YYNGEE. Here the CDR3 DNA reads TGTGCCAGCAGCGTAGGAGGGGGTTCCAAAAACATTCAGTACTTC. Amino acids: CASSVGGGSKNIQYF.

V is TRBV15 and J is TRBJ2-1; maybe TRBD2 (6 bases). There are 15 residues in the CDR3. Trimming removed 4 bases at V and 2 bases at J, with 12 bases between. Germline V gives CDR1 LNHNV, CDR2 YYDKDF (reference sequence). The chain's CDR3 is CATSTPRGTYNEQFF. The CDR3 nucleotides read TGTGCCACCAGCACACCTCGCGGGACCTACAATGAGCAGTTCTTC.

The V gene is TRBV28, the J gene TRBJ2-7; 11 nucleotides line up with TRBD1. With V trimmed by 6 bases and J by 4 bases, 2 bases remained unmatched. The germline V gene encodes CDR1 MDHEN and CDR2 SYDVKM. The CDR3 spans 13 residues. The CDR3 DNA is TGTGCCAGCAGGGACAGGGGGCCTTACGAGCAGTACTTC. This translates into CASRDRGPYEQYF.

The chain uses TRBV7-9 and TRBJ2-5; D gene ambiguous. Germline V CDR1 and CDR2: SEHNR, FQNEAQ (reference sequence). The ends were cut back, 5 bases at V and 5 bases at J, with 18 bases in the middle. The CDR3 loop spans 15 amino acids. CDR3 DNA: TGTGCCAGCAGCCCCTACCCAACCCCCAGGGAGACCCAGTACTTC. Residues: CASSPYPTPRETQYF.

The chain has TRBV10-1 and TRBJ1-2; perhaps TRBD1 as D (5 bases). The CDR3 has 13 residues. Per the germline V gene, CDR1 is WNHNN and CDR2 is SYGVQD (reference sequence). V lost 5 bases to trimming and J lost 1 base, with 8 bases between them. This CDR3 is CASSLDINYGYTF. CDR3 nucleotide sequence: TGCGCCAGCAGTCTGGACATTAACTATGGCTACACCTTC.

The rearrangement uses TRBV7-9 and TRBJ2-1; D not resolved. This CDR3 spans 12 amino acids. V was shortened by 2 bases and J by 8 bases, with 7 bases between the two germline ends. Per the germline V gene, CDR1 is SEHNR and CDR2 is FQNEAQ (reference sequence). The CDR3 is CASSLPVHEQFF. The CDR3 DNA is TGTGCCAGCAGCTTACCTGTCCATGAGCAGTTCTTC.

This sequence joins TRBV7-9 and TRBJ2-1, with D hard to call. The V and J ends lost 1 base and 6 bases respectively, with 16 bases between them. Germline loops: CDR1 SEHNR, CDR2 FQNEAQ (reference sequence). This CDR3 has 16 amino acids. The DNA for the CDR3 is TGTGCCAGCAGCTTAGGCAGAACTACGTCATCCAATGAGCAGTTCTTC. Encoded protein: CASSLGRTTSSNEQFF.

The CDR3 DNA sequence: TGTGCCAGCAGTTTATCGGGTCTTGGGGCCAACGTCCTGACTTTC. It yields the protein CASSLSGLGANVLTF. This rearrangement joins TRBV28 to TRBJ2-6; the D is unclear. CDR1 MDHEN and CDR2 SYDVKM come from the germline V gene. This CDR3 is built from 15 residues. V lost 1 base, J lost 3 bases, and 7 bases lay in between.

This clone appeared a single time. The chain links TRBV3-1 (or the pseudogene TRBV3-2) to TRBJ1-2; the D gene is possibly TRBD1 (6 bases). V was trimmed by 4 bases and J by 0 bases, leaving 18 bases between them. The CDR3 contains 17 residues. The germline V gene encodes CDR1 LGHDT and CDR2 YNNKEL (reference sequence). As DNA, the CDR3 is TGTGCCAGCAGCCCAAAGATTTGGGACATGTCTAACTATGGCTACACCTTC. Amino acid sequence: CASSPKIWDMSNYGYTF.

The J gene is TRBJ1-3, the V gene TRBV4-2; 7 nucleotides line up with TRBD1. V shed 5 bases, J shed 2 bases, and the junction held 6 bases outside the gene matches. The CDR3 spans 15 residues. CDR1 is LGHNA, CDR2 YNFKEQ, per germline. In nucleotides, the CDR3 is TGTGCCAGCAGCTCCCAGGGACAGCCTGGAAACACCATATATTTT. It specifies CASSSQGQPGNTIYF.

J is TRBJ1-4 and V is TRBV28; 7 positions agree with TRBD1. From germline, CDR1 is MDHEN and CDR2 SYDVKM. After removal of 6 bases from V and 9 bases from J, the junction contained 16 bases not matched to a gene. The CDR3 contains 16 residues. The CDR3 DNA follows: TGTGCCAGCAGCGCAAACGTACCGGGACAGTTACAAAAACTGTTTTTT. It yields the protein CASSANVPGQLQKLFF.

The rearrangement uses TRBV4-2 and TRBJ1-5; a possible D gene is TRBD1 (6 bases). CDR3 length: 14 amino acids. V gave up 7 bases and J gave up 2 bases, with 12 bases separating them. Per germline, CDR1 LGHNA and CDR2 YNFKEQ. The CDR3 sequence: CASTAGDGNQPQHF. The DNA of the CDR3 is TGTGCCAGCACGGCAGGGGACGGCAATCAGCCCCAGCATTTT.

In its sample, this clone was seen once. The chain couples TRBV5-6 to TRBJ1-2; D uncertain. The ends were cut back, 0 bases at V and 5 bases at J, with 2 bases in the middle. CDR3 size: 11 residues. The germline CDR1 and CDR2 sequences are SGHDT and YYEEEE. This CDR3 reads CASSLAYGYTF. CDR3 DNA: TGTGCCAGCAGCTTGGCTTATGGCTACACCTTC.

The chain couples TRBV5-1 to TRBJ1-2, with D possibly being TRBD1 (6 bases). Germline V gives CDR1 SGHRS, CDR2 YFSETQ. Between the trimmed V and J ends, which lost 3 bases and 7 bases, there was a span of 16 bases. This CDR3 comprises 14 residues. CDR3 sequence: CASSSSGGSGGYTF. CDR3 nucleotide sequence: TGCGCCAGCAGCTCGAGTGGGGGCTCAGGTGGCTACACCTTC.

This chain uses TRBV5-4 with TRBJ2-2; TRBD2 agrees at 8 bases. CDR3 size: 17 residues. Germline-derived CDR1 and CDR2 are SGHNT and YYREEE (reference sequence). The junction had 10 bases not matched to a gene; V was cut back by 0 bases and J by 6 bases. For the CDR3, the DNA is TGTGCCAGCAGCTTGGGTAGTCTAGCGGGTTTACCCGGGGAGCTGTTTTTT. Its protein is CASSLGSLAGLPGELFF.

The genes are TRBV21-1 and TRBJ1-2; the listed D gene, TRBD1, was not tested against the DNA. TRBV21-1 is annotated as a pseudogene. This CDR3 contains 19 residues. In DNA form, the CDR3 reads TGTGCCAGCAGCTCCTCCCCCCGTAAAGAGGACAGGGAGGACTATGGCTACACCTTC. This sequence encodes CASSSSPRKEDREDYGYTF.

The chain employs TRBV10-3 and TRBJ2-7, with 13 nucleotides matching TRBD2. The CDR3 totals 18 residues. Trimming removed 10 bases from V and 1 base from J; junction bases left unmatched: 16. Germline CDR1 reads ENHRY; CDR2 reads SYGVKD. CDR3 in amino acids: CASTSGTSGKSGSYEQYF. CDR3 DNA: TGTGCCAGCACTTCCGGGACTAGCGGGAAGTCAGGGTCCTACGAGCAGTACTTC.